These 15 T cell receptor beta chains came from one sample sequenced in a study of blood T cells in healthy people across ages. A second PCR, run for roughly 7 to 12 cycles, used a sample-barcoded 5' primer plus a J-beta primer mix. TCRdb recomputed calls from the 5' RACE reads with MiXCR, one row per CDR3 protein. The data show 1.2 million to 1.5 million distinct CDR3 sequences, around two fifths seen once. Source material: blood. The receptors shown here come from a woman aged 18-29 years in good health.

The rearrangement joins TRBV6-6 to TRBJ2-1, with 12 bases fitting TRBD2. Germline values: CDR1 MNHNY, CDR2 SVGAGI (reference sequence). V lost 8 bases and J lost 10; bases outside the gene matches: 15. The CDR3 runs 16 residues. The chain's CDR3 is CASRTRLAGASYEQFF. The CDR3 coding sequence is TGTGCCAGCCGCACCAGACTAGCGGGAGCCTCCTACGAGCAGTTCTTC.

With regard to this clonotype: An end of the junction does not agree with germline; a read error may underlie this. The chain joins TRBV15 to TRBJ2-1; 9 bases fit TRBD1. Germline loops: CDR1 LNHNV, CDR2 YYDKDF (reference sequence). This CDR3 spans 14 amino acids. CDR3 sequence reads: CATSEGTGHDEQFF. CDR3 nucleotide sequence: TGCGCCACCAGTGAAGGGACAGGGCACGATGAGCAGTTCTTC.

The chain carries TRBV11-3 and TRBJ2-7; D remains unclear. The CDR3 runs 13 residues. V lost 2 bases and J lost 6, with 11 bases in between. Germline V gene data show CDR1 as SGHNT and CDR2 as YENEEA. CDR3 residues: CASSLLGSGEQYF. DNA of the CDR3: TGTGCCAGCAGCTTACTGGGATCGGGCGAGCAGTACTTC.

This rearrangement joins TRBV10-3 to TRBJ2-1, with 9 bases that match TRBD2. There are 12 residues in the CDR3. CDR1 ENHRY and CDR2 SYGVKD come from the germline V gene. With V trimmed by 11 bases and J by 5 bases, 4 bases remained unmatched. CDR3 amino acids: CAAGGRDNEQFF. The CDR3 bases are TGTGCCGCTGGCGGGAGGGACAATGAGCAGTTCTTC.

With regard to this clonotype: One junction end does not reproduce the germline sequence, and a read error may be involved. The V gene is TRBV5-1, the J gene TRBJ2-3; 10 nucleotides agree with TRBD2. CDR3 length equals 14 residues. Germline V gene sequence: CDR1 SGHRS, CDR2 YFSETQ. Here the CDR3 reads CASSGAGGQDTRYF. For the CDR3, the DNA is TGCGCCAGCAGCGGAGCGGGGGGGCAAGATACGCGGTATTTT.

A word on this clonotype: At one end, the junction sequence differs from germline, possibly due to a read error. This chain uses TRBV7-2 with TRBJ2-5; D is ambiguous. The last part of the DNA fits TRBJ2-7 better; the J call may be wrong. The CDR3 has 11 amino acids. The germline gives CDR1 SGHTA, CDR2 FQGNSA. CDR3 residues: CVSSLTYEQYF. DNA of the CDR3: TGTGTCAGCAGCTTGACCTACGAGCAGTACTTC.

J is TRBJ2-3 and V is TRBV27, with D maybe TRBD2 (5 bases). The germline gives CDR1 MNHEY, CDR2 SMNVEV (reference sequence). V lost 6 bases and J lost 0, with 13 bases in between. The CDR3 covers 15 residues. The CDR3 nucleotides are TGTGCCAGCAGCAGGACTTTGGTTAGCACAGATACGCAGTATTTT. Translated, it gives CASSRTLVSTDTQYF.

The V gene is TRBV4-2, the J gene TRBJ2-1; the D gene is possibly TRBD2 (6 bases). The V end was cut by 0 bases, the J end by 1 base, with 10 bases between. Germline values: CDR1 LGHNA, CDR2 YNFKEQ. CDR3 length: 16 residues. The CDR3 sequence: CASSQESSGSYNEQFF. CDR3 coding DNA: TGTGCCAGCAGCCAAGAATCCAGCGGGTCCTACAATGAGCAGTTCTTC.

A remark on this clonotype: Mismatch with germline at one junction end may stem from a read error. The chain joins TRBV30 to TRBJ2-1, with D unclear. Germline values: CDR1 GTSNPN, CDR2 SVGIG (reference sequence). The CDR3 contains 12 residues. CDR3 sequence reads: CARSPRPDEQFF. The DNA of the CDR3 is TGTGCCCGGAGTCCTCGCCCGGATGAGCAGTTCTTC.

This clonotype was seen more than once but under ten times. The chain couples TRBV4-1 to TRBJ2-1, with D possibly matching TRBD2 (6 bases). The germline gives CDR1 MGHRA, CDR2 YSYEKL. Trimming removed 1 base from V and 8 bases from J, with 18 bases in between. The CDR3 consists of 16 residues. In DNA, the CDR3 is TGCGCCAGCAGCCAAGTGCAAGCGGGCGATACTTATGAGCAGTTCTTC. Amino acids: CASSQVQAGDTYEQFF.

The chain carries TRBV15 and TRBJ2-3; perhaps D is TRBD1 or TRBD2 (5 bases each). V gave up 7 bases and J gave up 1 base, with 9 bases separating them. CDR1 and CDR2 (germline): LNHNV, YYDKDF (reference sequence). The CDR3 covers 13 residues. The CDR3 coding sequence is TGTGCCACCAACGGGGACGGCACAGATACGCAGTATTTT. This encodes CATNGDGTDTQYF.

The chain recombines TRBV27 with TRBJ1-1; tentatively, D is TRBD1 (5 bases). The length of the CDR3 is 15 residues. The V end was cut by 5 bases, the J end by 7 bases, with 20 bases between. The germline gives CDR1 MNHEY, CDR2 SMNVEV (reference sequence). This CDR3 reads CASSKGDLKANEAFF. CDR3 nucleotides: TGTGCCAGCAGTAAAGGGGACCTCAAGGCTAATGAAGCTTTCTTT.

V gene TRBV27 combines with J gene TRBJ2-4; 12 bases align to TRBD2. The germline gives CDR1 MNHEY, CDR2 SMNVEV (reference sequence). This CDR3 has 18 residues. V was pared by 6 bases and J by 0 bases, with 9 bases of the junction left unmatched. The CDR3 nucleotides read TGTGCCAGCAGGACTAGGACTAGCGGGAATCTAGCCAAAAACATTCAGTACTTC. Its protein product is CASRTRTSGNLAKNIQYF.

This clonotype was picked up a small number of times. This chain uses TRBV6-2 or TRBV6-3 with TRBJ1-6, with a tentative D call TRBD1 (6 bases). The CDR3 has 15 residues. Trimming took 4 bases from V and 8 from J, leaving 15 bases between them. Germline CDR1 and CDR2: MNHEY and SVGEGT. As DNA, the CDR3 is TGTGCCAGCAGTTCCGCCCGACAGGTATATTCACCCCTCCACTTT. Protein: CASSSARQVYSPLHF.

The chain links TRBV20-1 to TRBJ1-6, with 10 positions matching TRBD1. Per the germline V gene, CDR1 is DFQATT and CDR2 is SNEGSKA (reference sequence). This CDR3 is built from 14 residues. The J segment lost 9 bases and the V segment lost 5 bases, leaving 7 bases of the junction unmatched. The CDR3 here is CSAGTGTGASPLHF. Here the CDR3 DNA reads TGCAGTGCTGGAACCGGGACAGGGGCTTCACCCCTCCACTTT.